These 5 T cell receptor beta chains were all obtained from the same sample, sequenced in a study of liver allograft versus peripheral blood T cells (TCRdb year 2020). At the level of the whole study: T cell receptor repertoires present within transplanted livers were compared with repertoires in the peripheral blood of liver transplant recipients.

The sequencing machine was an Illumina MiSeq. Using fastp at Q25 and MiXCR, TCRdb reprocessed the public reads and kept productive beta chains. Each record represents a unique CDR3 protein, reported with the most common genes and DNA among its rows. This sample has 600 to 800 distinct CDR3 sequences in its table, and around 20% of those were observed once. Less than 35% of the sample lies in the top ten. These receptors were obtained from a human patient who had a liver transplant. After a transplant, some T cells may have been passed on by the graft donor.

This clonotype is labeled as large. This sequence joins TRBV29-1 and TRBJ1-2, with 7 positions matching TRBD1. This CDR3 has 13 residues. Germline V gives CDR1 SQVTM, CDR2 ANQGSEA. J was trimmed by 5 bases and V by 4 bases; bases with no gene match: 7. The CDR3 loop reads CSVVGQPGYGYTF. CDR3 bases: TGCAGCGTTGTGGGACAGCCTGGGTATGGCTACACCTTC.

Remarks on this clonotype: With only one base between it and a far larger clone, this is likely a read error. The J gene is TRBJ2-7, the V gene TRBV6-1; 11 positions match TRBD2. The better agreement between TRBJ2-1 and the DNA end casts doubt on the J call. The V gene's germline CDR1 is MNHNS and CDR2 SASEGT. This CDR3 comprises 15 residues. The CDR3 spells CASSEVAGGHNEQFF. The CDR3 bases are TGTGCCAGCAGTGAAGTAGCGGGGGGGCACAATGAGCAGTTCTTC.

Within the sample, this clonotype is large (0.1 to 1%). The gene calls are TRBV6-6 and TRBJ1-5; D not resolved. Germline V gene sequence: CDR1 MNHNY, CDR2 SVGAGI (reference sequence). This CDR3 region has 15 residues. Trimming cost V 3 bases and J 5 bases, with 14 bases left between them. The CDR3 sequence: CASSYRHSLYQPQHF. For the CDR3, the DNA is TGTGCCAGCAGTTATCGGCACAGTCTTTATCAGCCCCAGCATTTT.

By its share, this clonotype is medium-sized (0.01 to 0.1%). The chain links TRBV6-1 to TRBJ2-7, with no clear D. V was cut by 6 bases and J by 3 bases, with 6 bases left in between. There are 11 residues in the CDR3. CDR1 and CDR2 (germline): MNHNS, SASEGT. This chain's CDR3 is CASSKGYEQYV. The CDR3 bases are TGTGCCAGCAGCAAAGGCTACGAGCAGTACGTC.

This clonotype was observed a handful of times. The J gene is TRBJ1-5, the V gene TRBV9; no definite D call. This CDR3 comprises 15 residues. Trimming took off 0 bases at V and 3 bases at J, with 10 bases between the two ends. Looked up from germline, CDR1 is SGDLS and CDR2 is YYNGEE. CDR3 sequence: CASSVEGGINQPQHF. In DNA form, the CDR3 reads TGTGCCAGCAGCGTAGAAGGAGGGATCAATCAGCCCCAGCATTTT.